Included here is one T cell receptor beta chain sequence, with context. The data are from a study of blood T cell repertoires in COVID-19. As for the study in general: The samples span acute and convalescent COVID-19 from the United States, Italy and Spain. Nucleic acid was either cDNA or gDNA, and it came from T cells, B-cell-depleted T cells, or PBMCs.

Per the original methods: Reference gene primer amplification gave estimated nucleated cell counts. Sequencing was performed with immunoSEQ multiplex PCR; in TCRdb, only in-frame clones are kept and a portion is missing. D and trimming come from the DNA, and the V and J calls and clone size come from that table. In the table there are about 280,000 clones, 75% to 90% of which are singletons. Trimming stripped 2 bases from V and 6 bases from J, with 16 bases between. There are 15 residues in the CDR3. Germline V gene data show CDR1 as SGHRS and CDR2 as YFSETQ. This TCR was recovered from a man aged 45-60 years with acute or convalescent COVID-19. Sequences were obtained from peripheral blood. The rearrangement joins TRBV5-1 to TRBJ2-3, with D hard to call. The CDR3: CASSFSGDSGDTQYF. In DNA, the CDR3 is TGCGCCAGCAGCTTCTCCGGCGACTCCGGGGATACGCAGTATTTT.